This TCR beta chain was profiled in a study of beta chain features in type 1 diabetes (dated by TCRdb to the late 2010s). Looking at the study overall: Mean age, gender distribution, total cell number and subset yield were not different between patients and healthy donors. A total of about 100 million sorted cells were examined across all samples, and RNA yield correlated strongly with the number of cells per subset. In the study, recently diagnosed type 1 diabetes patients and matched healthy donors were compared on the TCRB repertoires of their sorted circulating CD4+ T cell subsets. Naive and central memory subsets were obtained from all 30 or so donors, but regulatory and stem cell-like memory subsets were isolated from only 8 patients and roughly 8 healthy donors. General conclusions and limits of the study: Sequencing cDNA rather than genomic DNA could over-represent highly expressing activated cells, although activation and CD3 levels did not differ between groups. HLA sub-analyses involved small numbers of individuals, so any influence of HLA type on TCRB rearrangement remained unresolved. A moderate but significant shortening of TCRB CDR3 length was observed in type 1 diabetes patients in all four CD4+ subsets. At VDJ recombination sites, patients with type 1 diabetes made fewer insertions and deleted more nucleotides, a pattern implying thymic rearrangement abnormalities. Naive, central memory and regulatory TCRB repertoires appeared more similar among patients than among healthy donors. PCR may preferentially amplify shorter templates, but because patient and control samples were amplified and corrected together, any resulting skew would affect both groups equally.

Worth noting for this clone: What this receptor recognizes is not known. Base qualities are missing; no much larger clone stands one base away.

From each donor, a single peripheral blood sample of approximately 120 mL on average was drawn into heparinised tubes. Naive, central memory, regulatory and stem cell-like memory CD4+ T cells were sorted on a BD FACSAria II using a panel including CD45RO, CCR7, CD25, CD127, CD95 and CD27. Every sorted population had a purity above 95%. PBMCs were separated immediately by Lymphoprep density gradient centrifugation and were stained directly, without being cultured. So that batch effects would be minimized, each experiment stained and sorted samples in pairs, pairing one healthy donor with one patient. The cysteine opens and the phenylalanine closes a CDR3 of 16 amino acids. Only the CDR3 DNA is retained, 48 bases long and in frame from the first base. Looking up the germline V gene yields CDR1 SGHVS and CDR2 FNYEAQ. Clipping removes 2 bases from V and 4 bases from J, with 9 as the unmatched junction base count.

All of the isolated RNA was reverse transcribed with the High Capacity cDNA Reverse Transcription Kit, so expressed TCRB transcripts were sequenced. Naive, central memory and regulatory T cell samples underwent deep immunoSEQ sequencing, averaging about 3.57 million total reads per sample. Sorted cells were lysed in RLT buffer and RNA was extracted with DNase-treated RNeasy Micro or Mini kits, depending on cell number. To prevent cross-contamination, every cell subset was processed on its own, while patient and healthy donor samples were processed together. TCRB sequences were amplified from cDNA with the immunoSEQ multiplex PCR, producing 87-bp fragments spanning the CDR3 region. Sequencing of the amplicons was done on the Illumina HiSeq platform. The published analysis was carried out like this. Synthetic template baselines were used to correct PCR bias computationally, reads within Hamming distance 2 were collapsed, and singletons that could not be merged were discarded. Reads were aligned to IMGT to assign V, D and J genes, CDR3 length, and insertions or deletions at six rearrangement sites. Within each subset, clonotype counts were normalized to sorted cell number, after which true diversity and Gini coefficients were computed with the tcR R package. The overlap coefficient, calculated on TCRB nucleotide sequences, was used to quantify repertoire sharing. Out-of-frame TCRB sequences from naive cells were analyzed to stand in for the pre-selection repertoire. TCRdb re-hosts the immuneACCESS table, in-frame sequences only. Its copies lack some clones; in the studies checked, an unresolved V gene accounts for under half of them, and the cause for the rest is not known. The V and J calls and clone size come from that table; D and trimming were worked out from the DNA. This sample holds a few hundred thousand clones; about 24% were observed only once. Roughly 0.011% of the sample rests with the top ten.

The source material was naive CD4+ T cells from blood. The sample's cell subset or site, from its label and the paper: true naive CD4+ T cells. The receptor was isolated from a woman aged 30 to 39 with type 1 diabetes. The rearrangement combines TRBV7-6 with TRBJ2-5; 8 bases in the junction line up with TRBD2. The CDR3 reads CASSLTHLAGSETQYF. The sequenced DNA: TGTGCCAGCAGCTTAACACATTTAGCGGGATCAGAGACCCAGTACTTC.